One sample yielded the 2 T cell receptor beta chains listed below, sequenced in a study of blood T cell repertoires in COVID-19. The data were produced by immunoSEQ multiplex PCR, yet TCRdb's version contains in-frame clones alone and is incomplete. The repertoire holds about 220,000 clones, with 70% to 90% as singletons. Sequencing was carried out using peripheral blood. Every receptor here comes from a woman aged 65 to 85 with COVID-19, enrolled during active disease.

The V call is TRBV5-4, the J call TRBJ1-4, with D hard to call. The CDR3 contains 16 residues. V was clipped by 1 base and J by 0 bases, with 10 bases between them. CDR1 and CDR2 from the germline V gene are SGHNT and YYREEE (reference sequence). CDR3 nucleotide sequence: TGTGCCAGCAGCTTGAGGCAGGCCTCAACTAATGAAAAACTGTTTTTT. It yields the protein CASSLRQASTNEKLFF.

CDR3 loop: CASSLSVGGNYEQYF. For the CDR3, the DNA is TGTGCCAGCAGTTTATCGGTTGGGGGGAACTACGAGCAGTACTTC. The J gene is TRBJ2-7, the V gene TRBV27; weak D call: TRBD2 (6 bases). The CDR3 is made up of 15 amino acids. Germline loops: CDR1 MNHEY, CDR2 SMNVEV (reference sequence). V lost 0 bases, J lost 3 bases, and 12 bases lay in between.